One and the same sample provided the 10 T cell receptor beta chains below, sequenced in a study of T cell repertoires in cytomegalovirus infection. TCRdb independently ran MiXCR on the reads; one entry per CDR3 protein. The table has hundreds of thousands of distinct CDR3 sequences, 20% to 25% seen once. The sequencing input was CD8+ T cells from PBMCs. All receptors come from a human donor in good health (CMV status not recorded). Some clones in this sample may be carry-over from other donors' samples.

The chain uses TRBV25-1 and TRBJ1-1; D gene uncertain. Germline-derived CDR1 and CDR2 are MGHDK and SYGVNS. The CDR3 has 15 residues. V lost 2 bases to trimming and J lost 0 bases, with 10 bases between them. For the CDR3, the DNA is TGTGCCAGCAGTGAACGAGGGTACATGAACACTGAAGCTTTCTTT. The encoded protein is CASSERGYMNTEAFF.

Concerning this clonotype: Sequence at one end of the junction differs from germline and may be a read error. The CDR3 loop is CGSMFGTSGYEQYF. The CDR3 region has the DNA TGTGGCAGCATGTTCGGGACTAGCGGCTACGAGCAGTACTTC. This sequence joins TRBV5-6 and TRBJ2-7, with TRBD2 matching 11 bases. CDR3 length: 14 amino acids. Germline V gene data show CDR1 as SGHDT and CDR2 as YYEEEE. Using reference TRBV5-6 and TRBJ2-7 for the parts outside the CDR3, the full variable domain is DAGVTQSPTHLIKTRGQQVTLRCSPKSGHDTVSWYQQALGQGPQFIFQYYEEEERQRGNFPDRFSGHQFPNYSSELNVNALLLGDSALYLCGSMFGTSGYEQYFGPGTRLTVT.

V usage is TRBV6-2 or TRBV6-3 and J usage is TRBJ2-2; D call uncertain. The ends were cut back, 2 bases at V and 0 bases at J, with 7 bases in the middle. Germline V gene sequence: CDR1 MNHEY, CDR2 SVGEGT. This CDR3 contains 15 residues. CDR3 sequence: CASSYPETNTGELFF. CDR3 in DNA: TGTGCCAGCAGTTACCCGGAAACGAACACCGGGGAGCTGTTTTTT.

The rearrangement uses TRBV20-1 and TRBJ1-2; 8 positions match TRBD1. The CDR3 spans 13 residues. Germline CDR1 is DFQATT and CDR2 is SNEGSKA (reference sequence). The V and J ends lost 2 bases and 6 bases, in that order; junction bases with no gene match: 5. CDR3 sequence (DNA): TGCAGTGCTAGATCAGGGGGCATTAATGGCTACACCTTC. It codes for CSARSGGINGYTF.

The chain is built from TRBV20-1 and TRBJ1-1; no clear D. Trimming shortened V by 6 bases and J by 5 bases, and 16 bases separated the two germline ends. This CDR3 spans 13 amino acids. CDR1 is DFQATT and CDR2 is SNEGSKA in the germline V gene (reference sequence). Here the CDR3 reads CSATSDAGTEAFF. For the CDR3, the DNA is TGCAGTGCCACATCGGACGCGGGGACTGAAGCTTTCTTT.

CDR3 region: CASSGRDAQETQYF. CDR3 in DNA: TGTGCCAGCAGTGGTCGAGATGCTCAAGAGACCCAGTACTTC. The chain links TRBV2 to TRBJ2-5; D call uncertain. The CDR3 is made up of 14 amino acids. In germline, CDR1 is SNHLY, CDR2 FYNNEI. V was shortened by 4 bases and J by 2 bases, with 11 bases between the two germline ends.

This clonotype was seen many times. The chain joins TRBV6-1 to TRBJ2-3; D remains ambiguous. V was trimmed by 5 bases and J by 6 bases, leaving 12 bases between them. There are 13 residues in the CDR3. CDR1 is MNHNS and CDR2 is SASEGT in the germline V gene. The DNA of the CDR3 is TGTGCCAGCAGTCCGAACAAGGCGGATACGCAGTATTTT. Amino acid sequence: CASSPNKADTQYF.

The sample holds many counts of this clonotype. The CDR3 loop is CASSLSSDNTGELFF. The DNA of the CDR3 is TGTGCCAGCAGCTTATCTAGCGACAACACCGGGGAGCTGTTTTTT. The chain combines TRBV7-6 with TRBJ2-2; D perhaps matches TRBD2 (6 bases). V lost 2 bases and J 2 bases, leaving 9 bases between the germline ends. CDR1 SGHVS and CDR2 FNYEAQ come from the germline V gene. CDR3 length equals 15 residues.

This clonotype showed up many times. The rearrangement joins TRBV7-8 to TRBJ1-2; TRBD1 aligns across 9 bases. Germline V gene sequence: CDR1 SGHVS, CDR2 FQNEAQ. This CDR3 contains 13 residues. J was trimmed by 4 bases and V by 4 bases; bases with no gene match: 1. CDR3 in amino acids: CASSWGQGYGYTF. The CDR3 DNA follows: TGTGCCAGCAGCTGGGGACAGGGCTATGGCTACACCTTC.

This clonotype was observed a few times. V is TRBV6-5 and J is TRBJ2-7, with no clear D. This CDR3 comprises 13 residues. The V gene's germline CDR1 is MNHEY and CDR2 SVGAGI. Trimming removed 6 bases at V and 2 bases at J, with 11 bases between. For the CDR3, the DNA is TGTGCCAGCAGACCTCGACGGACCTACGAGCAGTACTTC. This sequence encodes CASRPRRTYEQYF.